This TCR beta chain was captured in a study of identical twins. Study-wide points: Fewer insertions marked abundant cord blood beta clonotypes; young adult naive trended weakly, memory not at all.

This clonotype was counted only a few times. Its antigen is as yet unknown. The germline V and J ends were trimmed by 0 bases and 4 bases, with 10 bases remaining between them. The CDR3 loop spans 14 amino acids. CDR1 and CDR2 from the germline V gene are DFQATT and SNEGSKA (reference sequence). Each cDNA held unique molecular identifiers, and template switching gave it a universal primer site. TCRdb re-called the 5' RACE reads with MiXCR, one entry per CDR3 protein. The sample lists about 220,000 distinct CDR3 sequences; approximately 5.9% were seen once. These same data were also listed under a study on T cells expressing NK-cell markers. From that second work: Seven of the eight sequenced donors were classified as HCMV-seropositive, and one was classified as seronegative.

This chain joins TRBV20-1 and TRBJ1-3; D is ambiguous. The specimen was CD8+ T cells sorted from blood. The sequence was collected from a young woman in good health. This CDR3 reads CSARDRRTGNTIYF. CDR3 nucleotides: TGCAGTGCTAGAGATCGAAGGACCGGAAACACCATATATTTT.